This T cell receptor beta chain stems from a study of control samples from healthy donors and cancer patients. The CDR3 length is 13 residues. Trimming shortened V by 4 bases and J by 3 bases, and 10 bases separated the two germline ends. CDR1 KGHSH and CDR2 LQKENI come from the germline V gene. Measured with immunoSEQ multiplex PCR; TCRdb has only the in-frame clones, and not every one. The profile shows 90,000 to 110,000 clones, about four fifths of them singletons. The chain uses TRBV18 and TRBJ2-7, with a possible D match to TRBD2 (6 bases). The sample taken for sequencing was blood. This TCR came from a woman in her forties or fifties in good health. The chain's CDR3 is CASSRDSLYEQYF. CDR3 coding DNA: TGTGCCAGCTCACGGGACTCCCTCTACGAGCAGTACTTC.